This T cell receptor beta chain was recovered during a study of Graves' ophthalmopathy and Graves' hyperthyroidism. CDR3 regions of TCR beta were amplified from RNA transcripts. Second-round multiplex PCR followed a first-round RT-PCR using HTBI primers. TCRdb used MiXCR to reprocess the multiplex PCR reads, holding one entry per CDR3 protein. Here the sample spans 1 million to 1.3 million distinct CDR3 sequences, about 36% being singletons. This clonotype was detected a few times. Germline CDR1 is MNHEY and CDR2 is SVGAGI. CDR3 length: 14 amino acids. The V end was cut by 6 bases, the J end by 1 base, with 12 bases between.

Sequencing was done on a sample of peripheral blood or thyroid tissue (not recorded which). This TCR came from an adult man with Graves' hyperthyroidism. V is TRBV6-5 and J is TRBJ1-1; D remains ambiguous. The CDR3 nucleotides are TGTGCCAGCAGCGATTATCAGGAGAACACTGAAGCTTTCTTT. Residues: CASSDYQENTEAFF.